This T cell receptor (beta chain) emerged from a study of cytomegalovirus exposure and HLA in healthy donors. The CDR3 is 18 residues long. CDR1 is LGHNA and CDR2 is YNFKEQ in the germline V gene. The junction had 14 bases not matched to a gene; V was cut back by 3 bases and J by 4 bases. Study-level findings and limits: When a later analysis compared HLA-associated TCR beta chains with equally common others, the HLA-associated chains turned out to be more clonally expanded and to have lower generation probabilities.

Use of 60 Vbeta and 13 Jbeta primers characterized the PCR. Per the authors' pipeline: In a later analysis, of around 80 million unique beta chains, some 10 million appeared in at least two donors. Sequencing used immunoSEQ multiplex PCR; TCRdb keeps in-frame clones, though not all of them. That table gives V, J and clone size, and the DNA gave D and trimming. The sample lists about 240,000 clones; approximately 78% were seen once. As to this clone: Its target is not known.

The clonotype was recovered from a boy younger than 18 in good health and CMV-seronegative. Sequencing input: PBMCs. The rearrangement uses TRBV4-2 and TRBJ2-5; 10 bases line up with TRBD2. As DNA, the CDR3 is TGTGCCAGCAGCCACTCGCTCAGGCTAGCGGGGGAGGGAGAGACCCAGTACTTC. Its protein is CASSHSLRLAGEGETQYF.